The clone carrying this T cell receptor beta chain was picked up a small number of times. No antigen is known for it. This CDR3 contains 14 residues. V was cut by 6 bases and J by 5 bases, with 16 bases left in between. Per the germline V gene, CDR1 is ENHRY and CDR2 is SYGVKD. The sample comes from a study of CD8 T cells in ankylosing spondylitis. The study, taken as a whole, reports: Apparently characteristic of ankylosing spondylitis blood was a TCR beta motif (eight highly homologous variants). Within matched ankylosing spondylitis synovial fluid, disease-linked clones were reportedly significantly enriched. Clones linked with disease were CD8+ and fairly uncommon in the peripheral blood.

TCRdb processed the 5' RACE reads anew with MiXCR; each CDR3 protein has one entry. The data show some 800,000 distinct CDR3 sequences, about 10% seen once. The clonotype was recovered from a male donor with ankylosing spondylitis. V and J are TRBV10-3 and TRBJ1-2; maybe TRBD1 (6 bases). The sample consisted of blood, either unsorted or a sorted T cell fraction (not recorded which). CDR3 nucleotides: TGTGCCATCAGCATAGGACAGAGGCCATATGGCTACACCTTC. Protein product: CAISIGQRPYGYTF.